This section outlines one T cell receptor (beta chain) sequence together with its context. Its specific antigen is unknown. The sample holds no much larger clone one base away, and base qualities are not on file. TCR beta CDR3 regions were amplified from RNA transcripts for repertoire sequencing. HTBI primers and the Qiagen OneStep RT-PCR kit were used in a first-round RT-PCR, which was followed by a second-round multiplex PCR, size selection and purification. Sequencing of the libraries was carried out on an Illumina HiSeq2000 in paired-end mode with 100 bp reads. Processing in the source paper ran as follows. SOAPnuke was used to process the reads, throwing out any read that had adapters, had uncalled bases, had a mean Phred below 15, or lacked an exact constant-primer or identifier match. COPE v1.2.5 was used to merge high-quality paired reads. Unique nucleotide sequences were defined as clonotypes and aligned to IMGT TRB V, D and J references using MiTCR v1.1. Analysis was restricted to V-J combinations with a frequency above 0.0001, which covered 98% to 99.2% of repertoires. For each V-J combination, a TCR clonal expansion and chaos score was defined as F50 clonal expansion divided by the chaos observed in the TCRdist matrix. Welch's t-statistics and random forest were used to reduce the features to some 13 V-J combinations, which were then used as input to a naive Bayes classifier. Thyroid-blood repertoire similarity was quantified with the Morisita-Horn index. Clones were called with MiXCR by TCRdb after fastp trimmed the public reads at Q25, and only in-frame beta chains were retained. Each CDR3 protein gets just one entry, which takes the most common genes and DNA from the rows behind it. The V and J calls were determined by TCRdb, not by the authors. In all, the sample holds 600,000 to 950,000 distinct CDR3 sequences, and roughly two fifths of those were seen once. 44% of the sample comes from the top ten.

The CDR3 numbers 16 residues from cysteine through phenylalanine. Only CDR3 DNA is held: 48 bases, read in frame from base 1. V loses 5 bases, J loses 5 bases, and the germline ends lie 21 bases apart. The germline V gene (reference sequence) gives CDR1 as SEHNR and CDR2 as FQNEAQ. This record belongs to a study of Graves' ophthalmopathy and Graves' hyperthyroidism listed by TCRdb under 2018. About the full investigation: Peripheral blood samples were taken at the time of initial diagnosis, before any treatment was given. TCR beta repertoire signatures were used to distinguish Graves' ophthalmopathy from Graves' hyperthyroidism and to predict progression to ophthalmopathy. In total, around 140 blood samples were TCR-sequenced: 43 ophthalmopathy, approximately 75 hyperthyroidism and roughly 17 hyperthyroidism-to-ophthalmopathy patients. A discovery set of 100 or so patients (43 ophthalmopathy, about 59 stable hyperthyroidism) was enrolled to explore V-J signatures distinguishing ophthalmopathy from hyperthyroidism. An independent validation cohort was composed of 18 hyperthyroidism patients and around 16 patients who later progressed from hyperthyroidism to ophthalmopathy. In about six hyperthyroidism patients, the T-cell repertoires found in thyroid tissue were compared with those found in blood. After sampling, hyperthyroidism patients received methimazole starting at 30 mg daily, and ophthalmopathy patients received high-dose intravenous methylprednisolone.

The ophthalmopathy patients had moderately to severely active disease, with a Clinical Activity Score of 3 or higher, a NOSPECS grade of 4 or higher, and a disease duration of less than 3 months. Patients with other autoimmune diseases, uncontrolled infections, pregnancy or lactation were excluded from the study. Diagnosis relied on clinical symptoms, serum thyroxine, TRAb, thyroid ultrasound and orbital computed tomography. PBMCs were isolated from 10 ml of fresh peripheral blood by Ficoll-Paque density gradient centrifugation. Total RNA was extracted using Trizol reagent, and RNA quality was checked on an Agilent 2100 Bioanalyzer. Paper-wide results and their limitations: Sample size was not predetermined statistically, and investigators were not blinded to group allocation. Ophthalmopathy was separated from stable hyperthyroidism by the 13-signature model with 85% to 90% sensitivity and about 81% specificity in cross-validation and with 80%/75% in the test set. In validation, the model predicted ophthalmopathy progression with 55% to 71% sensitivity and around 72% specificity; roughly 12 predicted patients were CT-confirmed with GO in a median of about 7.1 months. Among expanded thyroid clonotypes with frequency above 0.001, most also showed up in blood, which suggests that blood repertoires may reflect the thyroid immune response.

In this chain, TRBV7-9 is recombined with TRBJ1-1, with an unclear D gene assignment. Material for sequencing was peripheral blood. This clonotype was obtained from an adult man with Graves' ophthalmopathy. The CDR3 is CASSIRFALGRTEAFF. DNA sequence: TGTGCCAGCAGCATCCGGTTTGCTTTGGGGAGGACTGAAGCTTTCTTT. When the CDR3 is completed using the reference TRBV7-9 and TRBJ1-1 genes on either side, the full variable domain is DTGVSQNPRHKITKRGQNVTFRCDPISEHNRLYWYRQTLGQGPEFLTYFQNEAQLEKSRLLSDRFSAERPKGSFSTLEIQRTEQGDSAMYLCASSIRFALGRTEAFFGQGTRLTVV.